The 5 T cell receptor beta chains below come from one sample, sequenced in a study of PD-1 blockade in classical Hodgkin lymphoma. Time point denoted: cycle 4 day 1 (C4D1), after 6 weeks of nivolumab. No patient escaped relapse after autologous stem cell transplantation, and brentuximab vedotin exposure varied. Thawed PBMCs were the source of CD4+ T cells, purified by magnetic negative selection. TCRdb keeps only in-frame clones here, not all; method: immunoSEQ multiplex PCR. Of some 30,000 clones in the sample, 92% are singletons; the top ten hold 0.25% to 0.35%. The sample was CD4+ T cells from blood, taken before the fourth cycle of nivolumab. These receptors were obtained from a human donor with classical Hodgkin lymphoma.

Details on this clone: This likely comes from a read error, as the CDR3 has no conserved phenylalanine or tryptophan at its end. The V and J genes are TRBV30 and TRBJ1-1; unclear D gene. The CDR3 is 11 amino acids. Germline V lookup: CDR1 GTSNPN, CDR2 SVGIG (reference sequence). The germline V and J ends were trimmed by 4 bases and 10 bases, with 13 bases remaining between them. CDR3 amino acids: CAWTTGEGAFL. The CDR3 nucleotides read TGTGCCTGGACGACTGGGGAGGGAGCTTTCCTT.

This chain links TRBV9 with TRBJ2-1; the match to TRBD1 covers 7 bases. This CDR3 spans 16 amino acids. Germline values: CDR1 SGDLS, CDR2 YYNGEE. The J segment lost 0 bases and the V segment lost 7 bases, leaving 10 bases of the junction unmatched. CDR3 region: CASDLQGISSYNEQFF. In nucleotides, the CDR3 is TGTGCCAGCGACCTACAGGGGATCAGCTCCTACAATGAGCAGTTCTTC.

The chain employs TRBV2 and TRBJ1-2, with D unclear. The CDR3 has 14 amino acids. Germline CDR1 is SNHLY and CDR2 is FYNNEI. V was trimmed by 6 bases and J by 4 bases, leaving 15 bases between them. The CDR3 reads CASREKDGSYGYTF. The CDR3 coding sequence is TGTGCCAGCAGGGAAAAGGACGGATCCTATGGCTACACCTTC. The full variable domain, rest sourced from reference TRBV2 and TRBJ1-2, is EPEVTQTPSHQVTQMGQEVILRCVPISNHLYFYWYRQILGQKVEFLVSFYNNEISEKSEIFDDQFSVERPDGSNFTLKIRSTKLEDSAMYFCASREKDGSYGYTFGSGTRLTVV.

The chain couples TRBV6-5 to TRBJ2-1, with TRBD2 matching 7 bases. After removal of 0 bases from V and 4 bases from J, the junction contained 3 bases not matched to a gene. The germline CDR1 and CDR2 sequences are MNHEY and SVGAGI. The CDR3 length is 15 residues. The CDR3 DNA is TGTGCCAGCAGTTACTCGGGGGGGATATACAATGAGCAGTTCTTC. This gives the protein CASSYSGGIYNEQFF.

V gene TRBV6-6 combines with J gene TRBJ2-7; no firm D call. Trimming stripped 4 bases from V and 6 bases from J, with 16 bases between. The CDR3 runs to 14 residues. Germline CDR1 reads MNHNY; CDR2 reads SVGAGI (reference sequence). The CDR3 coding sequence is TGTGCCAGCAGTTTGGGCAGCCCAAGCGCCGAGCAGTACTTC. This codes for CASSLGSPSAEQYF.